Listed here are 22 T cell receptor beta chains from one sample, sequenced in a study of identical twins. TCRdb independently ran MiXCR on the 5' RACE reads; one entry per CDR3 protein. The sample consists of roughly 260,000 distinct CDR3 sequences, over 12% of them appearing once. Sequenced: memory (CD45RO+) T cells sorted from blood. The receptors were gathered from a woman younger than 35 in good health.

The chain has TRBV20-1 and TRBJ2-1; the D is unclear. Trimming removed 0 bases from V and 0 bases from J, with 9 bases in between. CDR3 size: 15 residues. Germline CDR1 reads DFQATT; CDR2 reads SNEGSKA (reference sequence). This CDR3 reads CSARDYSNSYNEQFF. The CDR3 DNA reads TGCAGTGCTAGAGATTACTCTAACTCCTACAATGAGCAGTTCTTC.

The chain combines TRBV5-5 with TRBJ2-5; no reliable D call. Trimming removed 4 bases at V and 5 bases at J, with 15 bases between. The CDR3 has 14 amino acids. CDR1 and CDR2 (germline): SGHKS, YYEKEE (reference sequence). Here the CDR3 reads CASSPVVLGETQYF. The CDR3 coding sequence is TGTGCCAGCAGCCCTGTGGTCCTTGGGGAGACCCAGTACTTC.

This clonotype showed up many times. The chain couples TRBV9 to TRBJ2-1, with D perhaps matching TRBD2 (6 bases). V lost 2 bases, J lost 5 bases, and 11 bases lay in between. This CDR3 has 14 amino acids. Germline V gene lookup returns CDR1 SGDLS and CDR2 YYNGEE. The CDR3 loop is CASSVGTLNNEQFF. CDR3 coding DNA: TGTGCCAGCAGCGTGGGGACTCTCAACAATGAGCAGTTCTTC.

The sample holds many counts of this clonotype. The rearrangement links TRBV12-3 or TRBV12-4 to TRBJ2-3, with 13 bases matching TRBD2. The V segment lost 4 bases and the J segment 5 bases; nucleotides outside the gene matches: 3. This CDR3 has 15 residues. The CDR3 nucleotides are TGTGCCAGCAGTTGGACTAGCGGGGGAGGAGATACGCAGTATTTT. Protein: CASSWTSGGGDTQYF.

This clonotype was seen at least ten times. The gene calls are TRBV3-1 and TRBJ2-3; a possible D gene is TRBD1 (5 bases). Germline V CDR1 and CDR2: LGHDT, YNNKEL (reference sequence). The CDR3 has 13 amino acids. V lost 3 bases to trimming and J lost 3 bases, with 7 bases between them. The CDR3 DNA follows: TGTGCCAGCAGCCAGAAGGGGACAGATACGCAGTATTTT. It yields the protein CASSQKGTDTQYF.

CDR3 in DNA: TGTGCCAGCAGTCCTCTCCTAGGGGGGGAGTCCTACGAGCAGTACTTC. This encodes CASSPLLGGESYEQYF. The chain has TRBV6-2 or TRBV6-3 and TRBJ2-7; D is perhaps TRBD2 (7 bases). CDR3 length: 16 amino acids. The V end was cut by 5 bases, the J end by 1 base, with 18 bases between. The V gene's germline CDR1 is MNHEY and CDR2 SVGEGT.

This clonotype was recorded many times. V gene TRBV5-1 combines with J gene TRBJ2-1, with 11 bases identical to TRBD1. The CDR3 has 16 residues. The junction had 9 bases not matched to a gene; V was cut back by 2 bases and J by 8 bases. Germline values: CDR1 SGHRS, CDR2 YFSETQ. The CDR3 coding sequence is TGCGCCAGCAGCTTCGGACAGGGGGCCGGTGTGTATGAGCAGTTCTTC. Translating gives CASSFGQGAGVYEQFF.

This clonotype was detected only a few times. CDR3 DNA sequence: TGCAGTGCTAGAGATTTTCTAGCGCAGTTCTTC. Amino acids: CSARDFLAQFF. The chain employs TRBV20-1 and TRBJ2-1; D might be TRBD2 (5 bases). Germline-derived CDR1 and CDR2 are DFQATT and SNEGSKA (reference sequence). The CDR3 sequence is 11 residues long. Trimming cost V 0 bases and J 12 bases, with 9 bases left between them.

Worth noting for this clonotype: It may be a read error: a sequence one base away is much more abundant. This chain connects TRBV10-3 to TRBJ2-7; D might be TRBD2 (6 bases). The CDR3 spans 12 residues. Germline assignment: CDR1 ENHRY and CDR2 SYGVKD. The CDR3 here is CVIKEGSYEQYF. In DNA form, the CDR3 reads TGTGTCATCAAGGAGGGTTCCTACGAGCAGTACTTC.

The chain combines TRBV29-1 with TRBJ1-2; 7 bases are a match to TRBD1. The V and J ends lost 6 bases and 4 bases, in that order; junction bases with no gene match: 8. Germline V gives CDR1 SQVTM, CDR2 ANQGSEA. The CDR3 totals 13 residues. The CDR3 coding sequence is TGCAGCGTCCCGGGACAGCCGTCCTATGGCTACACCTTC. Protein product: CSVPGQPSYGYTF.

The CDR3 sequence is CASSQGAGVPGLAGYEQYF. Here the CDR3 DNA reads TGTGCCAGCAGCCAAGGGGCAGGAGTACCGGGGTTGGCTGGCTACGAGCAGTACTTC. The chain is built from TRBV14 and TRBJ2-7; D perhaps matches TRBD2 (5 bases). The V gene lost 1 base and the J gene lost 3 bases, with 25 bases spanning the gap. CDR3 length: 19 amino acids. In germline, CDR1 is SGHDN, CDR2 FVKESK.

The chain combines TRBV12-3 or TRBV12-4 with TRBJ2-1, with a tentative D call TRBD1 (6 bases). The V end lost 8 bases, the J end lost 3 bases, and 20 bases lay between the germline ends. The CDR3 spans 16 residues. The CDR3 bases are TGTGCCAGCTCCGCGGGCAGGGGTCTCTTCTACAATGAGCAGTTCTTC. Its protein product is CASSAGRGLFYNEQFF.

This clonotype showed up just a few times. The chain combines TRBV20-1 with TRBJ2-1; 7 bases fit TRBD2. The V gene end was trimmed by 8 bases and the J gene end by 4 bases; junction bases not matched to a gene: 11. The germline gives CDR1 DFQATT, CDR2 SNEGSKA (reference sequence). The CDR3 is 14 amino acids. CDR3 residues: CSPKRASGYNEQFF. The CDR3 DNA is TGCAGTCCCAAGAGGGCTAGCGGTTACAATGAGCAGTTCTTC.

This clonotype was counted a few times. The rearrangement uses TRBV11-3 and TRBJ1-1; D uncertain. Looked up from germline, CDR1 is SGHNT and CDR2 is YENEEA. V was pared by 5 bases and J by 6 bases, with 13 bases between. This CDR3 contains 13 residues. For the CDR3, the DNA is TGTGCCAGCAGCCTTAGGCGTCACGCTGAAGCTTTCTTT. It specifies CASSLRRHAEAFF.

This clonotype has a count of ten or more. The CDR3 DNA sequence: TGCGCCAGTTCCGAGACAGGGGGTCACGACACCTTC. It is translated as CASSETGGHDTF. The chain employs TRBV5-1 and TRBJ1-2; TRBD1 agrees at 9 bases. The CDR3 contains 12 residues. From germline, CDR1 is SGHRS and CDR2 YFSETQ. V gave up 8 bases and J gave up 12 bases; unmatched junction bases: 11.

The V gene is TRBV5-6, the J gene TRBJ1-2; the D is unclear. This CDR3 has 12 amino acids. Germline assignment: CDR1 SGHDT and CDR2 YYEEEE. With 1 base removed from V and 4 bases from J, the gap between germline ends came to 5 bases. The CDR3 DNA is TGTGCCAGCAGCTTGTTGTCCTATGGCTACACCTTC. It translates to CASSLLSYGYTF.

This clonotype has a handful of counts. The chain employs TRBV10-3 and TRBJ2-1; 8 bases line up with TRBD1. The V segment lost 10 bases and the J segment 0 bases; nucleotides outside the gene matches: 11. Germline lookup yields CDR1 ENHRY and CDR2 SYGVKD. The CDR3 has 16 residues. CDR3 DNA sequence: TGTGCCACCGAGGACCGGGACAGGAGCTCCTACAATGAGCAGTTCTTC. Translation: CATEDRDRSSYNEQFF.

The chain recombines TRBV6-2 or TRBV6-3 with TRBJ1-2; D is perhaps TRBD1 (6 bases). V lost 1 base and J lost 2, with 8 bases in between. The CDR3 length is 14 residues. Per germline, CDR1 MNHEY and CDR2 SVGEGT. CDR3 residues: CASSYLQGNYGYTF. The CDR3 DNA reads TGTGCCAGCAGTTACTTGCAGGGGAACTATGGCTACACCTTC.

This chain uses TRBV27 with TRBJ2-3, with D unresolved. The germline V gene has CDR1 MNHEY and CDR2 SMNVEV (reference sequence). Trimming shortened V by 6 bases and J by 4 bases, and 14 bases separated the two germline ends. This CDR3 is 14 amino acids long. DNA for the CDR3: TGTGCCAGCAGCCCTCCACCCGATCCAGATACGCAGTATTTT. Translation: CASSPPPDPDTQYF.

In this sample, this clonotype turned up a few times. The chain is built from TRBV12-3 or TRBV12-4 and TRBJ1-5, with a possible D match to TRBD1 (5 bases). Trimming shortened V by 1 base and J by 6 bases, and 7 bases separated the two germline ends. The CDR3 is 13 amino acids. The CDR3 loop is CASSLGGPQPQHF. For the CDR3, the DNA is TGTGCCAGCAGTTTAGGGGGCCCTCAGCCCCAGCATTTT.

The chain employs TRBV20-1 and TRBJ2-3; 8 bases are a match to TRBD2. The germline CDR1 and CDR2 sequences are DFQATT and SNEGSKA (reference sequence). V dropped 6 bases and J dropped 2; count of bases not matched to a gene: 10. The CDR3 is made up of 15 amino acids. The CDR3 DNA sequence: TGCAGTGCGAGCGGTAGCGGGGAATACACAGATACGCAGTATTTT. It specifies CSASGSGEYTDTQYF.

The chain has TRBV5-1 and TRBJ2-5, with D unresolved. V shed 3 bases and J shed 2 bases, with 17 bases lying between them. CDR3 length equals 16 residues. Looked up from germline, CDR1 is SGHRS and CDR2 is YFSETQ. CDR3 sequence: CASSSLTQVGQETQYF. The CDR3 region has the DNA TGCGCCAGCAGCTCCCTGACCCAGGTGGGGCAAGAGACCCAGTACTTC.